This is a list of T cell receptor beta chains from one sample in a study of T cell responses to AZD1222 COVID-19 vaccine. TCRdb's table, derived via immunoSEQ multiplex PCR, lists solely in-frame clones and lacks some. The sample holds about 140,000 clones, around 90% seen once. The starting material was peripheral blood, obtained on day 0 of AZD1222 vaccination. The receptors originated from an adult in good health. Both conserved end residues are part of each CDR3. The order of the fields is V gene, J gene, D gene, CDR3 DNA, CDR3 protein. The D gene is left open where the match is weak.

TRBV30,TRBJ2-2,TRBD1,TGTGCCTGGAGCAGGGGGCGCGTCGTCGGGGAGCTGTTTTTT,CAWSRGRVVGELFF
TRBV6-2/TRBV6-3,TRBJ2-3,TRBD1,TGTGCCAGCAGTTACTCCGGGACAGCTCTGACAGATACGCAGTATTTT,CASSYSGTALTDTQYF
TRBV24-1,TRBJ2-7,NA,TGTGCCACCAGTGATTCAAGAGCGGGTGACTACGAGCAGTACTTC,CATSDSRAGDYEQYF
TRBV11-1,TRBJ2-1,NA,TGTGCCAGCAGCTCGGGCAAGTGGTCCTACAATGAGCAGTTCTTC,CASSSGKWSYNEQFF
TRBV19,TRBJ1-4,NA,TGTGCCAGTACCTCCGCGAGGGGGGATGAAAAACTGTTTTTT,CASTSARGDEKLFF
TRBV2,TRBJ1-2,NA,TGTGCCAGCGTGGGCCCGCAGGGCTACACCTTC,CASVGPQGYTF
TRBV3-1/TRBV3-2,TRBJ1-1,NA,TGTGCCAGCAGCCAAGATCCCGCCCGGCAGGCTGAAGCTTTCTTT,CASSQDPARQAEAFF
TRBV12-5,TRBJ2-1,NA,TGTGCTAGTGGTTTGAGCGCTTACAATGAGCAGTTCTTC,CASGLSAYNEQFF
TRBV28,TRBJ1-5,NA,TGTGCCAGCAGTTTTATTTTACAGGGAGGGAATCAGCCCCAGCATTTT,CASSFILQGGNQPQHF
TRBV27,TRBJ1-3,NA,TGTGCCAGCAGGCACCCCTCTGGAAACACCATATATTTT,CASRHPSGNTIYF
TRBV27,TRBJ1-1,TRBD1,TGTGCCAGCAGTTTACTAGGACAGGGGGCGATCACTGAAGCTTTCTTT,CASSLLGQGAITEAFF
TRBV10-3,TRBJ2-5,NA,TGTGCCATCAGTGGTAGTGGGCTTCAAGAGACCCAGTACTTC,CAISGSGLQETQYF
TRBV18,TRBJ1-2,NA,TGTGCCAGCTCACCAGATTCTTTTAACTATGGCTACACCTTC,CASSPDSFNYGYTF